The 28 T cell receptor beta chains below were found in one sample sequenced in a study of blood T cell repertoires in COVID-19. Using immunoSEQ multiplex PCR, the repertoire was profiled, and TCRdb retains in-frame clones only, with some absent. This sample has approximately 290,000 clones, with 75% to 95% found just once. The sample taken for sequencing was PBMCs or T cells enriched from blood (not recorded which). These receptors all stem from a woman aged 25 to 39 who had recovered from COVID-19.

CDR3 region: CATSSSGTGANVLTF. Here the CDR3 DNA reads TGTGCCACCAGCAGTTCAGGGACTGGGGCCAACGTCCTGACTTTC. The chain carries TRBV15 and TRBJ2-6; tentative D call: TRBD1 (5 bases). The germline CDR1 and CDR2 sequences are LNHNV and YYDKDF (reference sequence). The ends were cut back, 3 bases at V and 2 bases at J, with 8 bases in the middle. This CDR3 has 15 amino acids.

The rearrangement uses TRBV29-1 and TRBJ1-6; no firm D call. The CDR3 is 13 amino acids. V lost 5 bases to trimming and J lost 6 bases, with 11 bases between them. Per the germline V gene, CDR1 is SQVTM and CDR2 is ANQGSEA. The CDR3 sequence is CSVTAGGNSPLHF. As DNA, the CDR3 is TGCAGCGTTACAGCGGGAGGTAATTCACCCCTCCACTTT.

V and J are TRBV6-1 and TRBJ2-1; maybe TRBD1 (5 bases). The CDR3 is 16 amino acids. Trimming took off 1 base at V and 3 bases at J, with 13 bases between the two ends. Per germline, CDR1 MNHNS and CDR2 SASEGT. CDR3 DNA sequence: TGTGCCAGCAGTGAAGAGACGTCTGGACACTACAATGAGCAGTTCTTC. This translates into CASSEETSGHYNEQFF.

The J gene is TRBJ2-3, the V gene TRBV30; no definite D call. There are 12 residues in the CDR3. V lost 3 bases, J lost 8 bases, and 12 bases lay in between. CDR1 is GTSNPN and CDR2 is SVGIG in the germline V gene (reference sequence). CDR3 sequence (DNA): TGTGCCTGGAGCCCAAGACTTGGTACGCAGTATTTT. Amino acid sequence: CAWSPRLGTQYF.

V is TRBV6-2 or TRBV6-3 and J is TRBJ2-1, with 10 nucleotides matching TRBD2. This CDR3 contains 17 residues. CDR1 is MNHEY, CDR2 SVGEGT, per germline. V gave up 6 bases and J gave up 3 bases; unmatched junction bases: 11. The CDR3 here is CASSPPSGRVLYNEQFF. The CDR3 DNA follows: TGTGCCAGCAGCCCTCCCAGCGGGAGGGTTCTCTACAATGAGCAGTTCTTC.

The chain has TRBV2 and TRBJ2-1, with 16 bases aligning to TRBD2. V gave up 6 bases and J gave up 0 bases; unmatched junction bases: 5. Germline V gene data show CDR1 as SNHLY and CDR2 as FYNNEI. CDR3 length: 18 amino acids. The CDR3 loop is CASREGLAGGSSYNEQFF. CDR3 bases: TGTGCCAGCAGAGAGGGACTAGCGGGAGGGAGCTCCTACAATGAGCAGTTCTTC.

This clone was found once. The V and J genes are TRBV28 and TRBJ2-2; 10 bases fit TRBD1. With V trimmed by 6 bases and J by 3 bases, 10 bases remained unmatched. The CDR3 contains 17 residues. Germline CDR1 MDHEN, CDR2 SYDVKM. The CDR3 protein is CASRPRAGTGDTGELFF. In DNA form, the CDR3 reads TGTGCCAGCAGACCTAGGGCGGGGACAGGGGACACCGGGGAGCTGTTTTTT.

As for this clone: This CDR3 is also generated by other DNA sequences in the sample. The chain employs TRBV29-1 and TRBJ1-1; D gene uncertain. V lost 6 bases to trimming and J lost 1 base, with 9 bases between them. The germline V gene encodes CDR1 SQVTM and CDR2 ANQGSEA. The length of the CDR3 is 12 residues. The CDR3 nucleotides are TGCAGCGTCCGCAGACAGAACACTGAAGCTTTCTTT. It translates to CSVRRQNTEAFF.

The V call is TRBV10-3, the J call TRBJ1-6; unclear D gene. The CDR3 sequence is 12 residues long. The ends were cut back, 9 bases at V and 8 bases at J, with 11 bases in the middle. Germline CDR1 reads ENHRY; CDR2 reads SYGVKD. The CDR3 loop is CAISIDHSPLHF. CDR3 DNA sequence: TGTGCCATATCAATAGATCATTCACCCCTCCACTTT.

The chain is built from TRBV30 and TRBJ1-5; D gene ambiguous. The CDR3 length is 13 residues. CDR1 and CDR2 (germline): GTSNPN, SVGIG (reference sequence). V lost 6 bases, J lost 1 base, and 10 bases lay in between. The CDR3 DNA is TGTGCCTGTGAGACACGCAGCAATCAGCCCCAGCATTTT. Protein: CACETRSNQPQHF.

This chain joins TRBV7-9 and TRBJ1-4; TRBD1 agrees at 8 bases. V was clipped by 5 bases and J by 7 bases; unmatched bases: 6. CDR1 is SEHNR, CDR2 FQNEAQ, per germline (reference sequence). This CDR3 is built from 14 residues. The CDR3 coding sequence is TGTGCCAGCAGCCCGATCGGACAGGGTGAAAAACTGTTTTTT. It translates to CASSPIGQGEKLFF.

The chain uses TRBV6-1 and TRBJ1-2, with 12 nucleotides matching TRBD1. V shed 0 bases and J 8 bases; nucleotides not matched to a gene: 7. This CDR3 spans 16 amino acids. Germline CDR1 reads MNHNS; CDR2 reads SASEGT. The CDR3 DNA is TGTGCCAGCAGTGAAGCCGGGACAGGGGGCGCCTACGGCTACACCTTC. Translating gives CASSEAGTGGAYGYTF.

This clone came up a few times. CDR3 loop: CASSIKGQRAFF. In DNA form, the CDR3 reads TGTGCCAGCTCCATCAAAGGACAGCGAGCTTTCTTT. This rearrangement joins TRBV18 to TRBJ1-1; D is possibly TRBD1 (6 bases). The V gene's germline CDR1 is KGHSH and CDR2 LQKENI. The length of the CDR3 is 12 residues. The V gene lost 6 bases and the J gene lost 10 bases, with 15 bases spanning the gap.

This chain uses TRBV5-1 with TRBJ2-1; 7 nucleotides line up with TRBD2. CDR3 size: 15 residues. V lost 4 bases and J lost 5; bases outside the gene matches: 9. The germline CDR1 and CDR2 sequences are SGHRS and YFSETQ. This CDR3 reads CASSLGTTSHNEQFF. CDR3 in DNA: TGCGCCAGCAGCCTGGGGACTACCAGCCACAATGAGCAGTTCTTC.

The rearrangement uses TRBV5-4 and TRBJ1-1; D remains unclear. Germline V CDR1 and CDR2: SGHNT, YYREEE (reference sequence). V dropped 5 bases and J dropped 4 bases, with 12 bases sitting between them. The CDR3 length is 13 residues. In nucleotides, the CDR3 is TGTGCCAGCAGACGAGCAGCGACCACTGAAGCTTTCTTT. Its translation is CASRRAATTEAFF.

The chain carries TRBV4-1 and TRBJ2-7; 11 nucleotides match TRBD2. V lost 3 bases to trimming and J lost 2 bases; unmatched junction nucleotides: 3. The CDR3 totals 15 residues. CDR1 and CDR2 from the germline V gene are MGHRA and YSYEKL. The CDR3 DNA sequence: TGCGCCAGCAGCCAGGGACTAGCGGCAACCTACGAGCAGTACTTC. Protein sequence: CASSQGLAATYEQYF.

The chain employs TRBV11-2 and TRBJ2-7; 9 bases match TRBD1. The CDR3 consists of 14 residues. Per the germline V gene, CDR1 is SGHAT and CDR2 is FQNNGV. Losses at the gene ends were 4 bases for V and 2 bases for J; bases not matched to a gene: 3. The DNA of the CDR3 is TGTGCCAGCAGCTCGGGACAGGGCACCTACGAGCAGTACTTC. This gives the protein CASSSGQGTYEQYF.

This clone has just one count. The CDR3 sequence is CASSFFFLTGVSYNEQFF. CDR3 in DNA: TGTGCCAGCAGCTTTTTTTTCTTGACAGGGGTGAGCTACAATGAGCAGTTCTTC. This chain links TRBV5-6 with TRBJ2-1; 8 bases are a match to TRBD1. The V gene end was trimmed by 2 bases and the J gene end by 3 bases; junction bases not matched to a gene: 13. Germline lookup yields CDR1 SGHDT and CDR2 YYEEEE. The CDR3 extends over 18 amino acids.

V usage is TRBV6-1 and J usage is TRBJ1-2; 7 bases match TRBD1. In germline, CDR1 is MNHNS, CDR2 SASEGT. The CDR3 sequence is 15 residues long. V was pared by 3 bases and J by 4 bases, with 8 bases of the junction left unmatched. CDR3 sequence reads: CASSDTGEPIYGYTF. CDR3 DNA: TGTGCCAGCAGTGACACAGGGGAACCTATCTATGGCTACACCTTC.

This chain joins TRBV4-3 and TRBJ1-5, with unresolved D. The germline CDR1 and CDR2 sequences are LGHNA and YSLEER. This CDR3 is built from 16 residues. V lost 0 bases and J 0 bases, leaving 9 bases between the germline ends. The CDR3 loop reads CASSQDWLLSNQPQHF. DNA of the CDR3: TGCGCCAGCAGCCAAGATTGGTTACTTAGCAATCAGCCCCAGCATTTT.

A single count supports this clone. The chain's CDR3 is CASSLRAGSGNQPQHF. The DNA of the CDR3 is TGTGCCAGCAGTTTAAGGGCGGGGAGTGGCAATCAGCCCCAGCATTTT. The J gene is TRBJ1-5, the V gene TRBV28; D is uncertain. The germline V and J ends were trimmed by 2 bases and 2 bases, with 13 bases remaining between them. The CDR3 covers 16 residues. Germline V gene data show CDR1 as MDHEN and CDR2 as SYDVKM.

Comments on this clone: One junction end disagrees with the germline gene, perhaps due to a read error. The chain has TRBV7-3 and TRBJ2-7, with TRBD1 matching over 8 bases. The CDR3 is 13 residues long. CDR1 is SGHTA, CDR2 FQGTGA, per germline. CDR3 sequence: CASSLTGGYEQYF. The CDR3 bases are TGTGCCAGCAGTTTAACAGGGGGCTACGAGCAGTACTTC. Filled out from reference TRBV7-3 and TRBJ2-7, the complete variable domain reads GAGVSQTPSNKVTEKGKYVELRCDPISGHTALYWYRQSLGQGPEFLIYFQGTGAADDSGLPNDRFFAVRPEGSVSTLKIQRTERGDSAVYLCASSLTGGYEQYFGPGTRLTVT.

The rearrangement uses TRBV5-1 and TRBJ2-5, with D possibly TRBD1 on 6 matching bases. The CDR3 is 15 amino acids. Germline V gene lookup returns CDR1 SGHRS and CDR2 YFSETQ. Deletions cut 0 bases from V and 5 bases from J, with 14 bases between. This CDR3 reads CASSLASGGRETQYF. CDR3 DNA sequence: TGCGCCAGCAGCTTGGCCAGTGGGGGCCGGGAGACCCAGTACTTC.

This clone was seen once. The chain has TRBV5-4 and TRBJ2-2; 9 nucleotides match TRBD1. CDR1 and CDR2 (germline): SGHNT, YYREEE (reference sequence). This CDR3 contains 16 residues. V lost 3 bases, J lost 4 bases, and 7 bases stayed unmatched. In DNA form, the CDR3 reads TGTGCCAGCAGCTCGCCGGGACAGGGACCCACCGGGGAGCTGTTTTTT. Translating gives CASSSPGQGPTGELFF.

This chain uses TRBV6-2 or TRBV6-3 with TRBJ1-5, with D possibly TRBD1 on 5 matching bases. V dropped 4 bases and J dropped 3 bases, with 13 bases sitting between them. The CDR3 length is 15 residues. Germline CDR1 and CDR2: MNHEY and SVGEGT. The CDR3 DNA reads TGTGCCAGCAGTTTTCCAGGGTTCCCCAATCAGCCCCAGCATTTT. Amino acid sequence: CASSFPGFPNQPQHF.

The chain employs TRBV7-6 and TRBJ2-2; tentative D call: TRBD1 (5 bases). Germline-derived CDR1 and CDR2 are SGHVS and FNYEAQ. V gave up 1 base and J gave up 1 base, with 10 bases separating them. The CDR3 runs to 16 residues. The CDR3 protein is CASSLGHGQNTGELFF. CDR3 sequence (DNA): TGTGCCAGCAGCTTAGGTCACGGACAGAACACCGGGGAGCTGTTTTTT.

The chain combines TRBV5-4 with TRBJ2-5, with D maybe TRBD2 (6 bases). Trimming shortened V by 0 bases and J by 1 base, and 13 bases separated the two germline ends. The CDR3 is made up of 16 amino acids. Germline V gives CDR1 SGHNT, CDR2 YYREEE (reference sequence). CDR3 region: CASSLAGAGSQETQYF. The CDR3 nucleotides are TGTGCCAGCAGCTTGGCCGGAGCGGGTTCCCAAGAGACCCAGTACTTC.

The chain uses TRBV29-1 and TRBJ2-1, with a weak D call TRBD2 (6 bases). CDR1 and CDR2 from the germline V gene are SQVTM and ANQGSEA. V was clipped by 5 bases and J by 3 bases, with 14 bases between them. This CDR3 has 14 residues. CDR3 protein: CSVSTGTHYNEQFF. In nucleotides, the CDR3 is TGCAGCGTTTCAACCGGGACTCACTACAATGAGCAGTTCTTC.